A single TCR beta chain is shown here with its context. Antigen: not known. The germline gives CDR1 KGHSH, CDR2 LQKENI. The length of the CDR3 is 17 residues. The V gene end was trimmed by 2 bases and the J gene end by 0 bases; junction bases not matched to a gene: 7. These data belong to a study of T cells after yellow fever vaccination. Findings and limits, study-wide: Reappearance after the booster was observed for most primary-vaccination clones (roughly 96% CD4, about 90% CD8). Only a small proportion of the clonotypes turned up in both the CD4 and the CD8 compartments, likely arising from convergent recombination.

A 5'RACE template-switching step, the method used to make TCR cDNA, added a universal primer site and UMIs. MiXCR was run by TCRdb on the 5' RACE reads, yielding one entry per CDR3 protein. This sample has around 110,000 distinct CDR3 sequences, with 7.5% to 9.5% found just once. The sequence derives from a young man who received the YFV17D yellow fever vaccine. The chain joins TRBV18 to TRBJ2-1; 7 positions agree with TRBD1. Here the sequenced sample was CD8+ T cells sorted from PBMCs, taken 45 days after the yellow fever booster vaccination. Here the CDR3 reads CASSPRGRRSSYNEQFF. In DNA form, the CDR3 reads TGTGCCAGCTCACCAAGGGGGCGGAGAAGCTCCTACAATGAGCAGTTCTTC.